This TCR beta chain was sequenced in a study of tumor and adjacent non-tumor tissue in lung cancer. TCRbeta libraries were built with three rounds of nested PCR, modified from ARM-PCR. TCRdb processed the multiplex PCR reads anew with MiXCR; each CDR3 protein has one entry. The sample comprises roughly 69,000 distinct CDR3 sequences, more than 75% of which are singletons, and 35% to 55% rests with the top ten. The length of the CDR3 is 11 residues. Germline V gives CDR1 MNHNS, CDR2 SASEGT. With respect to this clonotype: One junction end does not reproduce the germline sequence, and a read error may be involved.

No cell sorting was done before RNA was extracted from the tissue. Distant lung tissue was collected more than 3 cm away from the tumor edge. The rearrangement uses TRBV6-1 and TRBJ1-4; the match to TRBD1 covers 7 bases. This TCR derives from a man aged 60-69 years with non-small cell lung cancer. Sample: distant non-tumor lung tissue. CDR3 bases: TGTGCCAGCAGTGAAGGGACAGGTCTGTATTTT. This encodes CASSEGTGLYF.